Each of the 4 T cell receptor beta chains below was sequenced from the same sample in a study of CXCR3-negative and CXCR3-positive naive CD8 T cells. The TRB cDNA libraries were prepared by 5' RACE with UMI labels. TCRdb reprocessed the 5' RACE reads and reports one entry per CDR3 protein, with no DNA. This sample's table has 45,000 to 65,000 distinct CDR3 sequences. The sequencing input was memory CD8+ T cells from blood. The receptors shown here come from a human donor in good health. Some clones in this sample may be carry-over from other donors' samples.

The gene calls are TRBV5-1 and TRBJ1-1. This CDR3 region has 13 residues. The germline gives CDR1 SGHRS, CDR2 YFSETQ. CDR3 sequence: CASSLGGNTEAFF. Variable domain in full (rest from reference TRBV5-1 and TRBJ1-1): KAGVTQTPRYLIKTRGQQVTLSCSPISGHRSVSWYQQTPGQGLQFLFEYFSETQRNKGNFPGRFSGRQFSNSRSEMNVSTLELGDSALYLCASSLGGNTEAFFGQGTRLTVV.

The chain recombines TRBV7-8 with TRBJ2-3; as DNA is missing, the TRBD1 call by TCRdb cannot be tested. In germline, CDR1 is SGHVS, CDR2 FQNEAQ. The CDR3 length is 16 residues. This CDR3 is CASSLSYTGRTDTQYF.

The chain couples TRBV6-1 to TRBJ1-2; checking the TCRdb D call of TRBD1 is not possible without DNA. The V gene's germline CDR1 is MNHNS and CDR2 SASEGT. The CDR3 has 17 amino acids. CDR3 in amino acids: CASSTTPLGMVRYGYTF.

The chain couples TRBV5-5 to TRBJ1-2; the D gene TCRdb calls, TRBD1, cannot be checked with no DNA. Germline lookup yields CDR1 SGHKS and CDR2 YYEKEE (reference sequence). This CDR3 is 13 amino acids long. CDR3 region: CASKGGSIRGYTF.